This T cell receptor beta chain was sequenced for a study of blood T cell repertoires in COVID-19. Background on the study: The origin of the acute and convalescent COVID-19 samples was the United States, Italy and Spain.

This CDR3 region has 15 residues. Germline trimming cut 7 bases from V and 4 bases from J; bases unmatched to any gene: 12. Germline assignment: CDR1 SGHRS and CDR2 YFSETQ. Method: immunoSEQ multiplex PCR; TCRdb's copy keeps in-frame clones and lacks some. The repertoire holds around 15,000 clones, with 88% as singletons. V and J are TRBV5-1 and TRBJ2-3; the match to TRBD2 covers 7 bases. The sequence derives from a human donor in a cohort sampled during active COVID-19. Sequences were obtained from peripheral blood. Here the CDR3 reads CASVLGAGVSDTQYF. DNA of the CDR3: TGCGCCAGCGTTCTCGGGGCGGGGGTTTCAGATACGCAGTATTTT.